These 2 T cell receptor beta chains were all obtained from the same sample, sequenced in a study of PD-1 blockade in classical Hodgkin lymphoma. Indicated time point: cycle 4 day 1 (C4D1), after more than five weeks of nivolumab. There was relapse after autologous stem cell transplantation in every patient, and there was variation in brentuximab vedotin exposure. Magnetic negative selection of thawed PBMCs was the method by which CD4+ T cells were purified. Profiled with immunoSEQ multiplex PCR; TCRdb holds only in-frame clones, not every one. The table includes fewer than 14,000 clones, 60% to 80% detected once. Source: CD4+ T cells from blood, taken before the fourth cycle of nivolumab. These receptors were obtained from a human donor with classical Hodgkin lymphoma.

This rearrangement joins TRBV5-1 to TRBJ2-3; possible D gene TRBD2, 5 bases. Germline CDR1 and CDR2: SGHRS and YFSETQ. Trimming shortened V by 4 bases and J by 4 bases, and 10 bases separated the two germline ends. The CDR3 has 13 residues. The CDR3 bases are TGCGCCAGCAGCGTTGGACTTCCAGATACGCAGTATTTT. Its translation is CASSVGLPDTQYF.

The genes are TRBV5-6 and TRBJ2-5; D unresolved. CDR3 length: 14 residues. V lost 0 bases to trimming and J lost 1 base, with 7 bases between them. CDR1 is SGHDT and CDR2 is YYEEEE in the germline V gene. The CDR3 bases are TGTGCCAGCAGCTTGGGAGTGTCCCAAGAGACCCAGTACTTC. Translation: CASSLGVSQETQYF.